This TCR beta chain was recorded in a study of blood T cell repertoires in COVID-19. About the research overall: COVID-19 samples collected from the United States, Italy and Spain covered acute and convalescent phases. PBMCs, B-cell-depleted T cells, or T cells provided the cDNA or gDNA that made up the material.

Germline values: CDR1 LNHDA, CDR2 SQIVND (reference sequence). V gave up 7 bases and J gave up 7 bases, with 17 bases separating them. The CDR3 spans 13 residues. Study processing details: Amplification from reference gene primers served as the basis for estimated nucleated cell counts. The table came from immunoSEQ multiplex PCR; TCRdb's copy has only in-frame clones and leaves some out. V, J and clone size are those of that table, while D and trimming were read from the DNA. The repertoire holds 95,000 to 110,000 clones, with about three quarters as singletons. The clonotype comes from an older man with acute or convalescent COVID-19. Sequenced input: peripheral blood. V usage is TRBV19 and J usage is TRBJ2-7; weak D call: TRBD1 (7 bases). The CDR3 nucleotides read TGTGCCAGTATGGGAGAGGGGGCGGGGGAGCAGTACTTC. It yields the protein CASMGEGAGEQYF.